The clone carrying this T cell receptor beta chain was detected only once. The CDR3 has 15 amino acids. The germline gives CDR1 SEHNR, CDR2 FQNEAQ (reference sequence). The ends were cut back, 5 bases at V and 3 bases at J, with 16 bases in the middle. These data belong to a study of CD8 T cells in Susac syndrome. Random hexamers were used to reverse transcribe roughly 0.5 to 1 ug of RNA. MiXCR was run by TCRdb on the immunoSEQ multiplex PCR reads, yielding one entry per CDR3 protein. The data hold about 20,000 distinct CDR3 sequences, with 85% to 95% observed a single time. Sequencing was performed on CD8+ T cells from PBMCs. This receptor was identified in a human donor in good health. J is TRBJ1-1 and V is TRBV7-9, with a weak D call TRBD1 (6 bases). CDR3 loop: CASSRPNRVDTEAFF. The CDR3 DNA reads as TGTGCCAGCAGCCGCCCAAACAGGGTGGACACTGAAGCTTTCTTT.